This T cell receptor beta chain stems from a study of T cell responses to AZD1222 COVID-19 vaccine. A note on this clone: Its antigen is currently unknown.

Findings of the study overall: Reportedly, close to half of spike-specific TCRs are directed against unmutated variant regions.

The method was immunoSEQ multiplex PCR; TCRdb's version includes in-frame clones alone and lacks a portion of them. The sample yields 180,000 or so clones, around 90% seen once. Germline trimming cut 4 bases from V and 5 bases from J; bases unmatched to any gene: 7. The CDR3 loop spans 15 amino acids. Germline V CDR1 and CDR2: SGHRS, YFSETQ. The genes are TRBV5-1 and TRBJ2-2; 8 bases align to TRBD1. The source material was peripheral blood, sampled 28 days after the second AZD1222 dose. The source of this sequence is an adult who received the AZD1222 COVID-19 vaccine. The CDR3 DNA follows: TGCGCCAGCAGCACCTGGACAGGGCGGACCGGGGAGCTGTTTTTT. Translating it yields CASSTWTGRTGELFF.